This TCR beta chain stems from a study of CD8 T cells in ankylosing spondylitis. Overall study results and limits: Certain motif variants had earlier been reported in reactive arthritis synovial fluid and blood.

There are 15 residues in the CDR3. CDR1 is MNHEY and CDR2 is SMNVEV in the germline V gene (reference sequence). The V and J ends lost 6 bases and 2 bases respectively, with 15 bases between them. TCRdb re-called the 5' RACE reads with MiXCR, one entry per CDR3 protein. Here the sample spans a few hundred thousand distinct CDR3 sequences, about 18% being singletons. For this clonotype: Its antigen is not identified.

The sequence came from a male donor with ankylosing spondylitis or in good health (not recorded which). V usage is TRBV27 and J usage is TRBJ2-3; D might be TRBD2 (5 bases). The specimen was blood, either unsorted or a sorted T cell fraction (not recorded which). The CDR3 DNA reads as TGTGCCAGCAGCGTTGAGGGCCCGGACACAGATACGCAGTATTTT. Its protein is CASSVEGPDTDTQYF.